This T cell receptor (beta chain) was retrieved from a study of T cells in narcolepsy. Profiled with immunoSEQ multiplex PCR; TCRdb holds only in-frame clones, not every one. The sample comprises more than 30,000 clones, roughly four fifths of which are singletons, and about 0.66% rests with the top ten. V gave up 0 bases and J gave up 1 base, with 7 bases separating them. This CDR3 spans 14 amino acids. CDR1 and CDR2 from the germline V gene are SGHNT and YYREEE (reference sequence). The rearrangement links TRBV5-4 to TRBJ2-5; perhaps TRBD1 as D (6 bases). The sample consisted of memory (CD45RA-) CD4+ T cells from blood. The receptor comes from a human donor in good health. DNA for the CDR3: TGTGCCAGCAGCTTGGGCAGGGGCCAAGAGACCCAGTACTTC. It encodes CASSLGRGQETQYF.